This TCR beta chain was found in a study of beta chain features in type 1 diabetes. Reverse transcription of all isolated RNA meant that expressed TCRB transcripts were sequenced. Profiled with immunoSEQ multiplex PCR; TCRdb holds only in-frame clones, not every one. The table shows almost 350,000 clones, with roughly 8.8% occurring only once. As to this clone: Its cognate antigen is unknown.

The trim removed 4 bases at V and 0 bases at J, leaving 9 bases unmatched. The CDR3 has 18 residues. Per germline, CDR1 LGHNA and CDR2 YSLEER. Study-wide results and limits: Moderate yet significant TCRB CDR3 shortening was seen in Type 1 diabetes patients in all four CD4+ subsets. Sampled from patients, naive, central memory and Treg TCRB repertoires appeared more similar than those sampled from healthy donors.

This sequence originates from a man younger than 45 with type 1 diabetes. Sequenced material: central memory CD4+ T cells from blood. The gene calls are TRBV4-3 and TRBJ2-1; 10 nucleotides agree with TRBD2. CDR3 sequence (DNA): TGCGCCAGCAGCCCGTCCGCGGGACTAGCGAGCTCCTACAATGAGCAGTTCTTC. It translates to CASSPSAGLASSYNEQFF.